This T cell receptor (beta chain) was identified in a study of T cell repertoires in cytomegalovirus infection. Study context: CMV infection together with matching HLA type was indicated by public TCR beta signatures.

Findings of the study overall: The cumulative frequency of public TCR beta families identified carriers of CMV plus the relevant HLA. CMV-specific HLA-C-restricted TCR beta clonotypes dominated the ex vivo response.

Only a few counts were recorded for this clonotype. The antigen is not known. Trimming stripped 7 bases from V and 0 bases from J, with 15 bases between. The CDR3 loop spans 15 amino acids. TCRdb reprocessed the reads via MiXCR and lists one record per CDR3 protein. The sample yields fewer than 200,000 distinct CDR3 sequences, about 22% seen once. This material consisted of CD8+ T cells from cultured PBMCs, taken from culture after CMV antigen stimulation. This TCR derives from a human donor in good health (CMV status not recorded). Some clones in this sample may be carry-over from other donors' samples. The chain is built from TRBV12-3 or TRBV12-4 and TRBJ2-5; unclear D gene. Here the CDR3 reads CASTPPGLHQETQYF. CDR3 nucleotide sequence: TGTGCCAGCACCCCGCCGGGTTTACACCAAGAGACCCAGTACTTC.